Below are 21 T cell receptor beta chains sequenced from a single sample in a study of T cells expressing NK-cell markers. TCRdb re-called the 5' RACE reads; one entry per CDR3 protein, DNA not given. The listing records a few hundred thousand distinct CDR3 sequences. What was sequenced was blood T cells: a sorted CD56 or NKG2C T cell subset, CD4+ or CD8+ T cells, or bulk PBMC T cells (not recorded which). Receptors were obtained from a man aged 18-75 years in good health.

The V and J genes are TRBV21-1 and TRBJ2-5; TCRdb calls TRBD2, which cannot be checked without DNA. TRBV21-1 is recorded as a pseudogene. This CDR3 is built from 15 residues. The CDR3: CASSKVIAGVETQYF.

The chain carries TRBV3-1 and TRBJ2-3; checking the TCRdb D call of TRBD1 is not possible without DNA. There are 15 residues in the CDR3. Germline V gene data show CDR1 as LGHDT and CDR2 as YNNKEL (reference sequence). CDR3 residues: CASSPRVSHTDTQYF.

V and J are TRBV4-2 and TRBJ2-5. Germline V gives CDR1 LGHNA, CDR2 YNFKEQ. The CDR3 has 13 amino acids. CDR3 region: CASSQVSAETQYF.

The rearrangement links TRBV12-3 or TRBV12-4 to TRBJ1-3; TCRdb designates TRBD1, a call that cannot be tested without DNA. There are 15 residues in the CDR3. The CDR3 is CASREPQQGGDTIYF.

The CDR3 spells CASSLASRDLREYF. The chain recombines TRBV7-2 with TRBJ2-3; TCRdb returns TRBD1, unconfirmable since there is no DNA. CDR1 SGHTA and CDR2 FQGNSA come from the germline V gene. The CDR3 runs 14 residues.

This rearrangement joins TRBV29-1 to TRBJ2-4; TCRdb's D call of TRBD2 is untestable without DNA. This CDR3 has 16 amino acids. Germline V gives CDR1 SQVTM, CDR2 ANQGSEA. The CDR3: CSVELGRAAQENIQYF.

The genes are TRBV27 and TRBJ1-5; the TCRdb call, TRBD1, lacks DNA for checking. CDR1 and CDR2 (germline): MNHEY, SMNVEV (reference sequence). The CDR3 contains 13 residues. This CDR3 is CASSPPGGQPQHF.

The CDR3 protein is CSAGLGASYEQYF. V usage is TRBV20-1 and J usage is TRBJ2-7; TCRdb reports TRBD1, a call that lacks DNA to check it against. This CDR3 is 13 amino acids long. Looked up from germline, CDR1 is DFQATT and CDR2 is SNEGSKA (reference sequence).

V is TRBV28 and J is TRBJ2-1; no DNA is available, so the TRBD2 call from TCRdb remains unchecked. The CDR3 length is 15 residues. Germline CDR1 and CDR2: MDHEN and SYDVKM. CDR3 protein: CASTRDSVTNNEQFF.

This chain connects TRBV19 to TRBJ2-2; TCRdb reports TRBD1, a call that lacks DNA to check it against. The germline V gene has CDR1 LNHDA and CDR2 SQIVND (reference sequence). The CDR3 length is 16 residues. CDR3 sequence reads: CASSGRGFGGDGELFF. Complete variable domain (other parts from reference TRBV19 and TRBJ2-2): DGGITQSPKYLFRKEGQNVTLSCEQNLNHDAMYWYRQDPGQGLRLIYYSQIVNDFQKGDIAEGYSVSREKKESFPLTVTSAQKNPTAFYLCASSGRGFGGDGELFFGEGSRLTVL.

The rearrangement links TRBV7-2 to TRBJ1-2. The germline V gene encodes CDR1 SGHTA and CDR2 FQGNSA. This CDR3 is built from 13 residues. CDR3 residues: CASSPQENYGYTF.

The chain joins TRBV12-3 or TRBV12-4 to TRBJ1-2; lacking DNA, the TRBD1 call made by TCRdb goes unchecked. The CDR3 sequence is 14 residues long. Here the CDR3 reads CASSQGGRGYGYTF.

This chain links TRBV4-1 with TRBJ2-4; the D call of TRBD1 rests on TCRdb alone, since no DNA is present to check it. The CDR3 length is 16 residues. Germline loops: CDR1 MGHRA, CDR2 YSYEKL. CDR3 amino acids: CASSQDRTGAGNIQYF.

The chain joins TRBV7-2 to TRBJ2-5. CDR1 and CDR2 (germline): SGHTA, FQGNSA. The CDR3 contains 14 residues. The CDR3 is CASSLVQLQETQYF.

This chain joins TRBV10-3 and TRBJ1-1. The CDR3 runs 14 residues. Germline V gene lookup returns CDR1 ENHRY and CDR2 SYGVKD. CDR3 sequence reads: CAMNSGTVNTEAFF.

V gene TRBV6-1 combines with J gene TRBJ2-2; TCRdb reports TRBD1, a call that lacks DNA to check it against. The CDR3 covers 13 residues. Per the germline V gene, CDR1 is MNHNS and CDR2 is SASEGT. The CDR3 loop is CASSEWGNGELFF.

The CDR3 region is CASSLKPEPTYEQYF. V and J are TRBV27 and TRBJ2-7. The CDR3 sequence is 15 residues long. CDR1 and CDR2 from the germline V gene are MNHEY and SMNVEV (reference sequence).

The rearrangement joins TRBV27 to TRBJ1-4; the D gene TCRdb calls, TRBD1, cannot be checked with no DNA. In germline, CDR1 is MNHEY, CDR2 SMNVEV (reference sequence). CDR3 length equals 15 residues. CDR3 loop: CASRPDRQTNEKLFF.

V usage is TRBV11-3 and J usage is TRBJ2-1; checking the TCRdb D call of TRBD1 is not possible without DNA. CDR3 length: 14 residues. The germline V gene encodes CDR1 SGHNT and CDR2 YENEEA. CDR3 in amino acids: CASSLETGGHEQFF.

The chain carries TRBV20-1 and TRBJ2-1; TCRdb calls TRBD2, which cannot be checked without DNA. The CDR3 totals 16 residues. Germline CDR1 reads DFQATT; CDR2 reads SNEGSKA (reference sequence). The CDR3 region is CSASLRASGGPNEQFF.

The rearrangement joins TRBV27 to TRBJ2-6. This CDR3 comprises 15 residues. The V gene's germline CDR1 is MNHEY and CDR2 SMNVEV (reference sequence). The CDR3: CASSLQGPGANVLTF.